The next 30 T cell receptor beta chains were all read from a single sample in a study of blood T cell repertoires in COVID-19. Here immunoSEQ multiplex PCR was the method, and the copy in TCRdb shows in-frame clones only, minus some. Of some 76,000 clones in the sample, around 79% were seen once. The source material was peripheral blood. The receptors originated from a middle-aged man with acute or convalescent COVID-19.

The chain combines TRBV19 with TRBJ1-4; D gene uncertain. This CDR3 has 14 residues. With 1 base removed from V and 0 bases from J, the gap between germline ends came to 3 bases. Germline V gene data show CDR1 as LNHDA and CDR2 as SQIVND (reference sequence). This CDR3 is CASSIAATNEKLFF. In nucleotides, the CDR3 is TGTGCCAGTAGTATAGCCGCAACTAATGAAAAACTGTTTTTT. The complete variable domain, with remaining parts taken from reference TRBV19 and TRBJ1-4, reads DGGITQSPKYLFRKEGQNVTLSCEQNLNHDAMYWYRQDPGQGLRLIYYSQIVNDFQKGDIAEGYSVSREKKESFPLTVTSAQKNPTAFYLCASSIAATNEKLFFGSGTQLSVL.

The chain uses TRBV9 and TRBJ1-3, with a weak D call TRBD1 (5 bases). V lost 3 bases to trimming and J lost 6 bases, with 19 bases between them. Germline V gene data show CDR1 as SGDLS and CDR2 as YYNGEE. The CDR3 is made up of 16 amino acids. Here the CDR3 reads CASSETEGYPQNTIYF. The CDR3 bases are TGTGCCAGCAGCGAGACAGAAGGCTACCCCCAAAACACCATATATTTT.

The chain links TRBV7-9 to TRBJ2-1, with 7 bases matching TRBD2. This CDR3 has 16 residues. The V and J ends lost 2 bases and 0 bases, in that order; junction bases with no gene match: 4. Germline V gene data show CDR1 as SEHNR and CDR2 as FQNEAQ (reference sequence). The CDR3 sequence is CASSLYRGSSYNEQFF. DNA of the CDR3: TGTGCCAGCAGCTTATATCGCGGGAGCTCCTACAATGAGCAGTTCTTC.

V and J are TRBV6-2 or TRBV6-3 and TRBJ2-2; 8 positions match TRBD1. This CDR3 comprises 14 residues. Germline CDR1 reads MNHEY; CDR2 reads SVGEGT. V lost 6 bases and J lost 9; bases outside the gene matches: 9. This CDR3 is CASSRTGRIRELFF. Here the CDR3 DNA reads TGTGCCAGCAGCCGGACAGGGAGGATCCGGGAGCTGTTTTTT.

The J gene is TRBJ1-6, the V gene TRBV6-5; D is unclear. The CDR3 has 12 residues. CDR1 and CDR2 from the germline V gene are MNHEY and SVGAGI. V shed 6 bases and J shed 9 bases, with 9 bases lying between them. CDR3 region: CASRAVGSPLHF. For the CDR3, the DNA is TGTGCCAGCAGGGCCGTTGGTTCACCCCTCCACTTT.

The chain is built from TRBV19 and TRBJ1-2; 9 bases agree with TRBD1. J gave up 4 bases and V 3 bases, and 6 bases lay outside the gene matches. This CDR3 contains 15 residues. Germline CDR1 reads LNHDA; CDR2 reads SQIVND (reference sequence). The CDR3 loop is CASSISGQGVYGYTF. The DNA of the CDR3 is TGTGCCAGTAGTATCTCGGGACAGGGCGTCTATGGCTACACCTTC.

The CDR3 DNA reads TGTGCCAGCAGAAGCATGGAGGGGAGAAATTCACCCCTCCACTTT. Translation gives CASRSMEGRNSPLHF. V and J are TRBV6-5 and TRBJ1-6, with D tentatively TRBD1 (5 bases). V lost 6 bases and J 7 bases, leaving 16 bases between the germline ends. CDR1 and CDR2 from the germline V gene are MNHEY and SVGAGI. The length of the CDR3 is 15 residues.

This clone was found a few times. The chain employs TRBV2 and TRBJ2-3, with 7 bases lining up with TRBD2. Per the germline V gene, CDR1 is SNHLY and CDR2 is FYNNEI. V dropped 4 bases and J dropped 2; count of bases not matched to a gene: 6. The CDR3 length is 15 residues. The CDR3 nucleotides read TGTGCCAGCAGTGCGGAGCGGGGCCTCACAGATACGCAGTATTTT. It translates to CASSAERGLTDTQYF.

This rearrangement joins TRBV28 to TRBJ2-7, with D perhaps TRBD2 (6 bases). Germline V lookup: CDR1 MDHEN, CDR2 SYDVKM. The CDR3 loop spans 16 amino acids. The V end was cut by 7 bases, the J end by 1 base, with 20 bases between. The CDR3 nucleotides are TGTGCCAGCACATCCTACGGGTGGGAGGCATCCTACGAGCAGTACTTC. It is translated as CASTSYGWEASYEQYF.

This clone showed up just a few times. V usage is TRBV6-5 and J usage is TRBJ1-5; D not certain. Trimming removed 9 bases at V and 6 bases at J, with 18 bases between. The CDR3 consists of 14 residues. In germline, CDR1 is MNHEY, CDR2 SVGAGI. Here the CDR3 DNA reads TGTGCCAGACCTCGGAGGATTCCGTTTCAGCCCCAGCATTTT. Translation gives CARPRRIPFQPQHF.

The CDR3 DNA is TGCAGCGTTGAAGCCGGGGGGGGAGCCAAAAACATTCAGTACTTC. Translating it yields CSVEAGGGAKNIQYF. J is TRBJ2-4 and V is TRBV29-1, with 8 nucleotides matching TRBD2. V shed 1 base, J shed 0 bases, and the junction held 2 bases outside the gene matches. The CDR3 sequence is 15 residues long. Per germline, CDR1 SQVTM and CDR2 ANQGSEA.

J is TRBJ1-2 and V is TRBV28, with D perhaps matching TRBD1 (5 bases). The CDR3 runs 15 residues. The V end lost 6 bases, the J end lost 5 bases, and 19 bases lay between the germline ends. The germline V gene encodes CDR1 MDHEN and CDR2 SYDVKM. CDR3 sequence: CASSFGQVLAYGYTF. CDR3 bases: TGTGCCAGCAGCTTCGGACAAGTTCTGGCGTATGGCTACACCTTC.

The gene calls are TRBV15 and TRBJ1-4, with TRBD1 as a possible D gene (6 bases). The CDR3 spans 15 residues. CDR1 and CDR2 (germline): LNHNV, YYDKDF (reference sequence). Trimming shortened V by 3 bases and J by 0 bases, and 8 bases separated the two germline ends. DNA for the CDR3: TGTGCCACCAGCAGGGCAGGGGCAACTAATGAAAAACTGTTTTTT. This translates into CATSRAGATNEKLFF.

This clone was counted a few times. This sequence joins TRBV27 and TRBJ1-2, with 8 bases that match TRBD1. This CDR3 contains 17 residues. With V trimmed by 3 bases and J by 6 bases, 15 bases remained unmatched. Germline assignment: CDR1 MNHEY and CDR2 SMNVEV (reference sequence). CDR3 in amino acids: CASSLTGTGILRDGYTF. CDR3 DNA sequence: TGTGCCAGCAGTTTGACCGGGACAGGAATTCTGCGGGATGGCTACACCTTC.

The J gene is TRBJ1-2, the V gene TRBV6-4, with TRBD1 identical over 7 bases. Germline loops: CDR1 MRHNA, CDR2 SNTAGT. After removal of 6 bases from V and 2 bases from J, the junction contained 9 bases not matched to a gene. The CDR3 sequence is 15 residues long. Here the CDR3 DNA reads TGTGCCAGCAGACGAGAATCACAGGGGAACTATGGCTACACCTTC. Protein sequence: CASRRESQGNYGYTF.

The gene calls are TRBV28 and TRBJ1-1; no clear D gene. The CDR3 length is 13 residues. V lost 6 bases and J lost 0, with 8 bases in between. Per the germline V gene, CDR1 is MDHEN and CDR2 is SYDVKM. The CDR3 DNA is TGTGCCAGCAGGTTCACGGTGAACACTGAAGCTTTCTTT. It specifies CASRFTVNTEAFF.

The V gene is TRBV21-1, the J gene TRBJ1-3. TRBV21-1 is labeled a pseudogene. The CDR3 has 18 amino acids. The CDR3 sequence: CASSNGSRTSNMGNTIYF. The CDR3, as DNA: TGTGCCAGCAGCAACGGGAGCAGGACAAGCAATATGGGAAACACCATATATTTT.

The sample holds one count of this clone. The chain joins TRBV5-1 to TRBJ2-2; 12 positions match TRBD2. The V segment lost 0 bases and the J segment 7 bases; nucleotides outside the gene matches: 13. Germline V lookup: CDR1 SGHRS, CDR2 YFSETQ. This CDR3 comprises 19 residues. CDR3 nucleotide sequence: TGCGCCAGCAGCTTGGTGACTAGCGGGGGCACTAGGAGTGACGGGGAGCTGTTTTTT. This gives the protein CASSLVTSGGTRSDGELFF. Full variable domain (rest looked up from reference TRBV5-1 and TRBJ2-2): KAGVTQTPRYLIKTRGQQVTLSCSPISGHRSVSWYQQTPGQGLQFLFEYFSETQRNKGNFPGRFSGRQFSNSRSEMNVSTLELGDSALYLCASSLVTSGGTRSDGELFFGEGSRLTVL.

The chain recombines TRBV4-3 with TRBJ2-1; weak D call: TRBD1 (7 bases). This CDR3 is built from 15 residues. The germline V gene has CDR1 LGHNA and CDR2 YSLEER. V lost 4 bases to trimming and J lost 8 bases, with 18 bases between them. The CDR3 loop is CASSRRQGGEDEQFF. Here the CDR3 DNA reads TGCGCCAGCAGCCGCAGACAGGGTGGGGAGGATGAGCAGTTCTTC.

This sequence joins TRBV27 and TRBJ2-3, with 9 bases identical to TRBD2. Per germline, CDR1 MNHEY and CDR2 SMNVEV (reference sequence). Trimming at V came to 4 bases and at J to 4 bases, leaving 3 bases not matched to a gene. The CDR3 contains 14 residues. This CDR3 is CASSSLAGADTQYF. The CDR3 DNA is TGTGCCAGCAGTTCCTTAGCGGGAGCAGATACGCAGTATTTT.

J is TRBJ2-3 and V is TRBV2; D may be TRBD1 (6 bases). Between the trimmed V and J ends, which lost 7 bases and 0 bases, there was a span of 8 bases. Germline V gives CDR1 SNHLY, CDR2 FYNNEI. The CDR3 is made up of 13 amino acids. CDR3 loop: CASMGASTDTQYF. CDR3 DNA: TGTGCCAGCATGGGGGCTAGCACAGATACGCAGTATTTT.

The CDR3 is CASPGQGRNSPLHF. The CDR3 region has the DNA TGTGCCAGTCCAGGACAGGGTCGGAATTCACCCCTCCACTTT. V and J are TRBV6-5 and TRBJ1-6, with 8 nucleotides matching TRBD1. Trimming took 9 bases from V and 7 from J; bases not matched to a gene: 8. Germline V gene sequence: CDR1 MNHEY, CDR2 SVGAGI. The CDR3 runs to 14 residues.

CDR3 region: CASSSKQRGQGWRQETQYF. DNA for the CDR3: TGTGCCAGCAGTTCCAAGCAAAGGGGACAGGGGTGGAGGCAGGAGACCCAGTACTTC. The gene calls are TRBV27 and TRBJ2-5; 10 positions agree with TRBD1. The trim removed 4 bases at V and 5 bases at J, leaving 19 bases unmatched. The CDR3 is made up of 19 amino acids. Germline CDR1 MNHEY, CDR2 SMNVEV (reference sequence).

V and J are TRBV19 and TRBJ2-1; a possible D gene is TRBD1 (6 bases). This CDR3 spans 16 amino acids. V shed 0 bases and J shed 5 bases, with 14 bases lying between them. Germline V gene lookup returns CDR1 LNHDA and CDR2 SQIVND (reference sequence). The CDR3 reads CASSIESWTVNNEQFF. The DNA for the CDR3 is TGTGCCAGTAGTATAGAAAGTTGGACAGTCAACAATGAGCAGTTCTTC.

The V and J genes are TRBV5-8 and TRBJ1-1; D not resolved. V lost 0 bases and J 1 base, leaving 4 bases between the germline ends. The CDR3 is 13 amino acids. CDR1 is SGHTS and CDR2 is YDEGEE in the germline V gene. The DNA of the CDR3 is TGTGCCAGCAGCTTGGCAGGGAACACTGAAGCTTTCTTT. This translates into CASSLAGNTEAFF.

This rearrangement joins TRBV27 to TRBJ1-2; D is perhaps TRBD1 (6 bases). Trimming removed 6 bases at V and 5 bases at J, with 16 bases between. The CDR3 is 14 residues long. In germline, CDR1 is MNHEY, CDR2 SMNVEV (reference sequence). The CDR3 sequence: CASRKQGIQYGYTF. The CDR3 region has the DNA TGTGCCAGCAGGAAGCAGGGGATTCAATATGGCTACACCTTC.

The genes are TRBV5-5 and TRBJ2-1; D might be TRBD1 (6 bases). CDR1 SGHKS and CDR2 YYEKEE come from the germline V gene (reference sequence). Trimming pared 4 bases from V and 7 bases from J, leaving 18 bases between. This CDR3 spans 15 amino acids. The CDR3: CASSDGQGTVNEQFF. For the CDR3, the DNA is TGTGCCAGCAGCGACGGGCAGGGGACCGTTAATGAGCAGTTCTTC.

The chain's CDR3 is CASSSPGNSNQPQHF. The CDR3 DNA is TGTGCCAGCAGCTCCCCCGGTAATAGCAATCAGCCCCAGCATTTT. The chain links TRBV7-8 to TRBJ1-5; D call uncertain. The V gene's germline CDR1 is SGHVS and CDR2 FQNEAQ. V gave up 4 bases and J gave up 0 bases, with 10 bases separating them. CDR3 length: 15 amino acids.

The count of this clone is one. The genes are TRBV7-7 and TRBJ2-7; D uncertain. The ends were cut back, 2 bases at V and 1 base at J, with 9 bases in the middle. The CDR3 covers 14 residues. Germline CDR1 is SSHAT and CDR2 is FNYEAQ (reference sequence). The CDR3 bases are TGTGCCAGCAGCTTATATAACAGATCCTACGAGCAGTACTTC. Protein product: CASSLYNRSYEQYF.

V and J are TRBV24-1 and TRBJ1-2; TRBD1 might be the D (5 bases). Germline V gives CDR1 KGHDR, CDR2 SFDVKD. Trimming pared 7 bases from V and 6 bases from J, leaving 8 bases between. The CDR3 covers 11 residues. CDR3 bases: TGTGCCACCAGGGGGCCGGATGGCTACACCTTC. Its protein product is CATRGPDGYTF.